The 14 T cell receptor beta chains below come from one sample, sequenced in a study of blood T cell repertoires in COVID-19. Produced via immunoSEQ multiplex PCR; TCRdb's table is partial and in-frame only. The repertoire holds around 99,000 clones, with about four fifths as singletons. Sequencing was carried out using peripheral blood. These receptors were collected from a woman aged 80 or over with active or convalescent COVID-19.

The rearrangement links TRBV18 to TRBJ2-1; D gene uncertain. The V gene's germline CDR1 is KGHSH and CDR2 LQKENI. The CDR3 is 14 residues long. The V gene lost 1 base and the J gene lost 6 bases, with 10 bases spanning the gap. The CDR3 loop is CASSPLRSFNEQFF. In DNA form, the CDR3 reads TGTGCCAGCTCACCACTGCGGAGTTTCAATGAGCAGTTCTTC.

The rearrangement links TRBV12-3 or TRBV12-4 to TRBJ1-2; no reliable D call. The V gene lost 3 bases and the J gene lost 4 bases, with 9 bases spanning the gap. The CDR3 contains 13 residues. CDR3 sequence (DNA): TGTGCCAGCAGTTTGAGATCGTTCTATGGCTACACCTTC. It specifies CASSLRSFYGYTF.

This CDR3 is CASSSPLTEAFF. The CDR3, as DNA: TGTGCCAGCAGTTCCCCCTTGACTGAAGCTTTCTTT. This chain connects TRBV28 to TRBJ1-1; no reliable D call. The CDR3 spans 12 residues. Germline lookup yields CDR1 MDHEN and CDR2 SYDVKM. V gave up 4 bases and J gave up 5 bases, with 8 bases separating them.

The chain joins TRBV28 to TRBJ2-7; TRBD2 agrees at 12 bases. Trimming took 4 bases from V and 1 from J; bases not matched to a gene: 8. Germline CDR1 and CDR2: MDHEN and SYDVKM. The CDR3 totals 17 residues. In DNA, the CDR3 is TGTGCCAGCAGTTATACTAGCGGGAGGTCCCGTTCCTACGAGCAGTACTTC. Protein product: CASSYTSGRSRSYEQYF.

The count of this clone is one. The chain couples TRBV15 to TRBJ2-1, with a tentative D call TRBD2 (5 bases). There are 12 residues in the CDR3. Trimming shortened V by 4 bases and J by 13 bases, and 14 bases separated the two germline ends. The germline CDR1 and CDR2 sequences are LNHNV and YYDKDF (reference sequence). This CDR3 reads CATSTPGGFQFF. Written as DNA, the CDR3 is TGTGCCACCAGCACCCCAGGCGGGTTCCAGTTCTTC.

The chain links TRBV11-2 to TRBJ2-1, with D perhaps TRBD1 (7 bases). The CDR3 is 16 residues long. Trimming removed 5 bases at V and 2 bases at J, with 16 bases between. Per germline, CDR1 SGHAT and CDR2 FQNNGV. CDR3 loop: CASSAQGGNAYNEQFF. The CDR3 DNA reads as TGTGCCAGCAGCGCCCAGGGGGGAAATGCCTACAATGAGCAGTTCTTC.

The rearrangement links TRBV2 to TRBJ1-1; D perhaps matches TRBD1 (5 bases). Germline CDR1 is SNHLY and CDR2 is FYNNEI. The CDR3 length is 14 residues. Trimming took 4 bases from V and 3 from J, leaving 12 bases between them. CDR3 bases: TGTGCCAGCAGTGGGGCGGCCAGGGACACTGAAGCTTTCTTT. This translates into CASSGAARDTEAFF.

V usage is TRBV6-5 and J usage is TRBJ2-7, with TRBD1 identical over 11 bases. The ends lost 0 bases at V and 9 bases at J; junction bases unmatched: 10. Germline values: CDR1 MNHEY, CDR2 SVGAGI. The CDR3 is 16 amino acids. Here the CDR3 DNA reads TGTGCCAGCAGTTACTCGGGGGGACAGGGGGTTCGTAGGCAGTACTTC. Amino acids: CASSYSGGQGVRRQYF.

The rearrangement uses TRBV10-1 and TRBJ2-4, with 7 bases aligning to TRBD1. The junction had 8 bases not matched to a gene; V was cut back by 3 bases and J by 0 bases. In germline, CDR1 is WNHNN, CDR2 SYGVQD (reference sequence). The CDR3 contains 17 residues. CDR3 sequence (DNA): TGCGCCAGCAGTGACGGACAGGAAACATTAGCCAAAAACATTCAGTACTTC. It encodes CASSDGQETLAKNIQYF.

V gene TRBV7-3 combines with J gene TRBJ2-3; D remains ambiguous. Germline CDR1 reads SGHTA; CDR2 reads FQGTGA. V was shortened by 2 bases and J by 4 bases, with 10 bases between the two germline ends. This CDR3 is 14 amino acids long. DNA for the CDR3: TGTGCCAGCAGCTTACTAAGCGACCCAGATACGCAGTATTTT. It specifies CASSLLSDPDTQYF.

V usage is TRBV2 and J usage is TRBJ2-7; TRBD1 aligns across 11 bases. The CDR3 is made up of 15 amino acids. J gave up 2 bases and V 7 bases, and 7 bases lay outside the gene matches. Germline CDR1 SNHLY, CDR2 FYNNEI. Here the CDR3 DNA reads TGTGCCAGCATGCGTGGACAGGGGGCCCCCTACGAGCAGTACTTC. Translation gives CASMRGQGAPYEQYF.

The chain joins TRBV11-2 to TRBJ2-7; 8 bases agree with TRBD2. The CDR3 loop spans 17 amino acids. V lost 0 bases to trimming and J lost 0 bases; unmatched junction nucleotides: 7. Germline assignment: CDR1 SGHAT and CDR2 FQNNGV. CDR3 loop: CASSLDGRLASSYEQYF. In DNA form, the CDR3 reads TGTGCCAGCAGCTTAGACGGAAGACTAGCGAGCTCCTACGAGCAGTACTTC. Variable domain in full (rest from reference TRBV11-2 and TRBJ2-7): EAGVAQSPRYKIIEKRQSVAFWCNPISGHATLYWYQQILGQGPKLLIQFQNNGVVDDSQLPKDRFSAERLKGVDSTLKIQPAKLEDSAVYLCASSLDGRLASSYEQYFGPGTRLTVT.

Worth noting for this clone: An end of the junction differs from the germline gene, which may be a read error. This rearrangement joins TRBV29-1 to TRBJ1-1; 8 bases agree with TRBD1. Germline loops: CDR1 SQVTM, CDR2 ANQGSEA. CDR3 length: 12 amino acids. The CDR3: CSIDRGSTEAFF. The CDR3 bases are TGCAGCATTGACAGGGGATCCACTGAAGCTTTCTTT.

CDR3 DNA: TGTGCCAGCAGCTTAGAACTAGCGGGAGCTCTCGAGCAGTACTTC. This codes for CASSLELAGALEQYF. The J gene is TRBJ2-7, the V gene TRBV5-4, with TRBD2 matching 11 bases. CDR3 length equals 15 residues. Germline V gene sequence: CDR1 SGHNT, CDR2 YYREEE (reference sequence). Trimming at V came to 2 bases and at J to 6 bases, leaving 7 bases not matched to a gene. The whole variable domain, filled in from reference TRBV5-4 and TRBJ2-7, reads ETGVTQSPTHLIKTRGQQVTLRCSSQSGHNTVSWYQQALGQGPQFIFQYYREEENGRGNFPPRFSGLQFPNYSSELNVNALELDDSALYLCASSLELAGALEQYFGPGTRLTVT.